Below are 18 T cell receptor beta chains sequenced from a single sample in a study of cytomegalovirus exposure and HLA in healthy donors. The PCR had 60 Vbeta and 13 Jbeta primers. TCRdb keeps only in-frame clones here, not all; method: immunoSEQ multiplex PCR. The sample has around 130,000 clones; about 79% are singletons. Material: PBMCs. The receptors derive from a woman aged 18-35 years in good health and CMV-seropositive.

J is TRBJ1-1 and V is TRBV20-1; D unresolved. Germline V gene sequence: CDR1 DFQATT, CDR2 SNEGSKA (reference sequence). The CDR3 has 11 amino acids. V was cut by 2 bases and J by 3 bases, with 4 bases left in between. CDR3: CSARSYTEAFF. DNA for the CDR3: TGCAGTGCTAGAAGCTACACTGAAGCTTTCTTT.

In this sample, this clone turned up a few times. The rearrangement links TRBV2 to TRBJ2-7; possible D gene TRBD2, 6 bases. Germline values: CDR1 SNHLY, CDR2 FYNNEI. The CDR3 has 14 residues. V gave up 4 bases and J gave up 2 bases, with 12 bases separating them. CDR3: CASSVGTGTYEQYF. DNA of the CDR3: TGTGCCAGCAGTGTTGGGACTGGGACCTACGAGCAGTACTTC.

This chain uses TRBV7-2 with TRBJ2-1; 9 nucleotides match TRBD2. The CDR3 covers 14 residues. Losses at the gene ends were 9 bases for V and 3 bases for J; bases not matched to a gene: 6. Germline V CDR1 and CDR2: SGHTA, FQGNSA. The CDR3 coding sequence is TGTGCCAGTGAAAGCGGGGGGATCTACAATGAGCAGTTCTTC. This translates into CASESGGIYNEQFF.

V usage is TRBV11-2 and J usage is TRBJ2-5; 8 bases fit TRBD1. The trim removed 1 base at V and 3 bases at J, leaving 4 bases unmatched. This CDR3 has 15 amino acids. Germline V CDR1 and CDR2: SGHAT, FQNNGV. CDR3 in amino acids: CASSLVGTGEETQYF. CDR3 DNA: TGTGCCAGCAGCTTAGTGGGGACAGGTGAAGAGACCCAGTACTTC.

The V call is TRBV11-2, the J call TRBJ1-1; 10 bases map to TRBD1. Germline CDR1 is SGHAT and CDR2 is FQNNGV. The CDR3 totals 14 residues. The V segment lost 5 bases and the J segment 3 bases; nucleotides outside the gene matches: 3. CDR3 protein: CASSKGQGDTEAFF. DNA for the CDR3: TGTGCCAGCAGCAAAGGACAGGGGGACACTGAAGCTTTCTTT.

The rearrangement joins TRBV21-1 to TRBJ2-3; the table gives TRBD1 as D, unverified against the DNA. TRBV21-1 is listed as a pseudogene. CDR3 length: 15 amino acids. The CDR3 nucleotides read TGTGCCATCCAGAACAGGGTGGGAAAAACAGATACGCAGTATTTT. This sequence encodes CAIQNRVGKTDTQYF.

The chain joins TRBV5-1 to TRBJ2-5, with D possibly TRBD1 on 6 matching bases. The length of the CDR3 is 13 residues. V dropped 3 bases and J dropped 5 bases, with 11 bases sitting between them. Germline V gene data show CDR1 as SGHRS and CDR2 as YFSETQ. This CDR3 reads CASSSDRLETQYF. CDR3 nucleotide sequence: TGCGCCAGCAGCTCCGACAGGTTGGAGACCCAGTACTTC.

The rearrangement uses TRBV6-4 and TRBJ1-1, with D hard to call. Trimming pared 7 bases from V and 5 bases from J, leaving 14 bases between. The CDR3 sequence is 13 residues long. Per germline, CDR1 MRHNA and CDR2 SNTAGT. CDR3 DNA sequence: TGTGCCAGCAACCGAGGGCCGGGAACTGAAGCTTTCTTT. It yields the protein CASNRGPGTEAFF.

The V and J genes are TRBV7-3 and TRBJ1-5; a possible D gene is TRBD1 (5 bases). V dropped 3 bases and J dropped 6 bases, with 9 bases sitting between them. Looked up from germline, CDR1 is SGHTA and CDR2 is FQGTGA. This CDR3 comprises 13 residues. In DNA, the CDR3 is TGTGCCAGCAGCTTGGGGGGGGTTCAGCCCCAGCATTTT. Amino acids: CASSLGGVQPQHF.

The J gene is TRBJ2-5, the V gene TRBV18, with D possibly TRBD2 on 6 matching bases. Germline loops: CDR1 KGHSH, CDR2 LQKENI. CDR3 length equals 13 residues. With 3 bases removed from V and 4 bases from J, the gap between germline ends came to 9 bases. CDR3 DNA sequence: TGTGCCAGCTCACCCGTCGGGGGAGAGACCCAGTACTTC. It encodes CASSPVGGETQYF.

The chain uses TRBV4-1 and TRBJ1-2; no reliable D call. The V end lost 2 bases, the J end lost 8 bases, and 21 bases lay between the germline ends. Germline V lookup: CDR1 MGHRA, CDR2 YSYEKL. This CDR3 comprises 16 residues. The CDR3 region has the DNA TGCGCCAGCAGCCAATACTCCTCCGGGGAGACTGACGGCTACACCTTC. It codes for CASSQYSSGETDGYTF.

V usage is TRBV7-8 and J usage is TRBJ2-1; 9 positions agree with TRBD1. The length of the CDR3 is 14 residues. Germline lookup yields CDR1 SGHVS and CDR2 FQNEAQ. The V gene end was trimmed by 3 bases and the J gene end by 8 bases; junction bases not matched to a gene: 5. In DNA form, the CDR3 reads TGTGCCAGCAGCTTCCCGGACAGGGGACATGAGCAGTTCTTC. This sequence encodes CASSFPDRGHEQFF.

This chain joins TRBV11-2 and TRBJ2-7, with D maybe TRBD2 (6 bases). CDR1 and CDR2 from the germline V gene are SGHAT and FQNNGV. The ends were cut back, 9 bases at V and 1 base at J, with 16 bases in the middle. The CDR3 sequence is 14 residues long. The chain's CDR3 is CASNWDSGSYEQYF. As DNA, the CDR3 is TGTGCCAGTAACTGGGACTCAGGATCCTACGAGCAGTACTTC.

The DNA of the CDR3 is TGTGCCAGCAGTTACGCGGGCGAGCAGTACTTC. This translates into CASSYAGEQYF. The chain has TRBV6-6 and TRBJ2-7; D perhaps matches TRBD2 (5 bases). V was shortened by 2 bases and J by 6 bases, with 5 bases between the two germline ends. This CDR3 is 11 amino acids long. The germline gives CDR1 MNHNY, CDR2 SVGAGI (reference sequence).

The rearrangement joins TRBV30 to TRBJ2-2; D possibly corresponds to TRBD1 (6 bases). The CDR3 covers 13 residues. The V end lost 3 bases, the J end lost 6 bases, and 11 bases lay between the germline ends. The V gene's germline CDR1 is GTSNPN and CDR2 SVGIG (reference sequence). As DNA, the CDR3 is TGTGCCTGGAGGTTGGGGGCCCCCGGGGAGCTGTTTTTT. This encodes CAWRLGAPGELFF.

The chain employs TRBV6-4 and TRBJ2-7; 9 bases align to TRBD2. CDR1 is MRHNA and CDR2 is SNTAGT in the germline V gene. The CDR3 has 15 residues. After removal of 5 bases from V and 2 bases from J, the junction contained 7 bases not matched to a gene. The CDR3 sequence: CASSRELAGPYEQYF. CDR3 coding DNA: TGTGCCAGCAGTAGAGAGCTAGCGGGGCCCTACGAGCAGTACTTC.

This clone was recorded only once. This rearrangement joins TRBV7-8 to TRBJ1-6; TRBD1 might be the D (5 bases). This CDR3 is 18 amino acids long. Trimming left V 6 bases short and J 0 bases short, with 18 bases between. Germline V gene lookup returns CDR1 SGHVS and CDR2 FQNEAQ. The CDR3 loop reads CASSYTWGLSSYNSPLHF. The CDR3 region has the DNA TGTGCCAGCAGTTACACATGGGGCCTTAGCTCCTATAATTCACCCCTCCACTTT. The entire variable domain, with the rest obtained from reference TRBV7-8 and TRBJ1-6, is as follows: GAGVSQSPRYKVAKRGQDVALRCDPISGHVSLFWYQQALGQGPEFLTYFQNEAQLDKSGLPSDRFFAERPEGSVSTLKIQRTQQEDSAVYLCASSYTWGLSSYNSPLHFGNGTRLTVT.

V is TRBV7-9 and J is TRBJ2-3, with 10 bases aligning to TRBD2. With 7 bases clipped from V and 4 bases from J, the junction kept 11 bases outside the gene matches. The CDR3 is made up of 16 amino acids. CDR1 SEHNR and CDR2 FQNEAQ come from the germline V gene (reference sequence). The CDR3 region has the DNA TGTGCCAGCACCCAGCCCCTAGCGGGGGTTCCAGATACGCAGTATTTT. Its translation: CASTQPLAGVPDTQYF.